Sequencing of this T cell receptor (beta chain) was carried out in a study of blood T cell repertoires in COVID-19. Background on the study: Some COVID-19 samples were acute and others convalescent; all came from the United States, Italy and Spain.

Trimming removed 3 bases at V and 2 bases at J, with 11 bases between. The CDR3 consists of 15 residues. Germline lookup yields CDR1 SEHNR and CDR2 FQNEAQ (reference sequence). Per the study methods: Researchers report that nucleated cell counts were estimated from reference gene primer amplification. Method: immunoSEQ multiplex PCR; TCRdb's copy keeps in-frame clones and lacks some. From that table come the V and J calls and clone size; the DNA was used to work out D and trimming. The data contain 75,000 to 95,000 clones, 90% to 95% of them singletons. Sequenced: peripheral blood. This sequence was found in a man between 60 and 75 years old with acute or convalescent COVID-19. The V call is TRBV7-9, the J call TRBJ2-1; possible D gene TRBD1, 6 bases. The CDR3 nucleotides are TGTGCCAGCAGCTTCGTCAGGGGCCCCTACAATGAGCAGTTCTTC. Encoded protein: CASSFVRGPYNEQFF.